The sequence of this T cell receptor beta chain was determined in a study of control samples from healthy donors and cancer patients. The V and J ends lost 6 bases and 3 bases, in that order; junction bases with no gene match: 9. The CDR3 is made up of 15 amino acids. Germline V gene data show CDR1 as MNHEY and CDR2 as SVGAGI. Only in-frame clones appear in the TCRdb table, and some are missing; sequencing was by immunoSEQ multiplex PCR. The repertoire holds about 220,000 clones, with roughly 94% as singletons. Sample: blood. The chain carries TRBV6-5 and TRBJ2-3; TRBD1 matches 7 bases. The receptor's source is a man in his forties or fifties in good health. The CDR3 nucleotides read TGTGCCAGCAGGGCTGAAGGGGGCATAACAGATACGCAGTATTTT. Encoded protein: CASRAEGGITDTQYF.